These 9 T cell receptor beta chains originate from one sample sequenced in a study of T cell responses to AZD1222 COVID-19 vaccine. Assay used: immunoSEQ multiplex PCR; TCRdb lists only in-frame clones, some missing. The sample includes some 120,000 clones, 88% of them seen just once. The specimen was peripheral blood, collected 28 days after the second AZD1222 dose. Source of these receptors: an adult who received the AZD1222 COVID-19 vaccine.

In its sample, this clone was seen once. The chain couples TRBV2 to TRBJ2-5; maybe TRBD1 (5 bases). The ends were cut back, 7 bases at V and 3 bases at J, with 9 bases in the middle. The CDR3 spans 12 residues. Germline lookup yields CDR1 SNHLY and CDR2 FYNNEI. In DNA form, the CDR3 reads TGTGCCAGCACTCCAGGGAAAGAGACCCAGTACTTC. This sequence encodes CASTPGKETQYF.

The rearrangement uses TRBV10-1 and TRBJ1-3; weak D call: TRBD1 (5 bases). The germline V gene has CDR1 WNHNN and CDR2 SYGVQD (reference sequence). Trimming removed 0 bases from V and 5 bases from J, with 20 bases in between. The CDR3 is 18 residues long. CDR3 DNA: TGCGCCAGCAGTGAGTCGACTTCACTAGGGGCGGCAAGAAACACCATATATTTT. Its protein is CASSESTSLGAARNTIYF.

The V call is TRBV28, the J call TRBJ1-1; D unresolved. Germline CDR1 is MDHEN and CDR2 is SYDVKM. The V end was cut by 5 bases, the J end by 1 base, with 14 bases between. The CDR3 is 15 amino acids. This CDR3 reads CASSLILGSNTEAFF. The CDR3 DNA sequence: TGTGCCAGCAGTCTGATACTAGGGTCGAACACTGAAGCTTTCTTT.

The rearrangement links TRBV7-2 to TRBJ1-5; D ambiguous. Germline V lookup: CDR1 SGHTA, CDR2 FQGNSA. With 4 bases removed from V and 1 base from J, the gap between germline ends came to 11 bases. CDR3 length: 15 residues. CDR3 loop: CASSSQRWSNQPQHF. CDR3 nucleotides: TGTGCCAGCAGCTCCCAAAGGTGGAGCAATCAGCCCCAGCATTTT.

This chain joins TRBV7-2 and TRBJ1-2; the D gene is possibly TRBD1 (6 bases). Per the germline V gene, CDR1 is SGHTA and CDR2 is FQGNSA. This CDR3 comprises 14 residues. Trimming stripped 3 bases from V and 3 bases from J, with 11 bases between. CDR3 residues: CASSFGQLDYGYTF. The CDR3 DNA reads as TGTGCCAGCAGCTTTGGACAGCTCGACTATGGCTACACCTTC.

This chain links TRBV6-5 with TRBJ2-5, with a weak D call TRBD1 (6 bases). The V and J ends lost 2 bases and 5 bases respectively, with 9 bases between them. The CDR3 length is 13 residues. Looked up from germline, CDR1 is MNHEY and CDR2 is SVGAGI. CDR3 DNA: TGTGCCAGCAGTTACCAGGGGTTGGAGACCCAGTACTTC. This encodes CASSYQGLETQYF.

CDR3 sequence (DNA): TGCAGTGCTAGTACAGGGCAACCTCGGGGCAATCAGCCCCAGCATTTT. This translates into CSASTGQPRGNQPQHF. V is TRBV20-1 and J is TRBJ1-5; a possible D gene is TRBD1 (6 bases). Deletions cut 3 bases from V and 2 bases from J, with 17 bases between. The CDR3 has 16 amino acids. Per the germline V gene, CDR1 is DFQATT and CDR2 is SNEGSKA (reference sequence).

This chain links TRBV19 with TRBJ1-5; D might be TRBD1 (5 bases). CDR1 LNHDA and CDR2 SQIVND come from the germline V gene (reference sequence). This CDR3 is 13 amino acids long. The V gene lost 3 bases and the J gene lost 7 bases, with 10 bases spanning the gap. CDR3 coding DNA: TGTGCCAGTAGTATTTTAGGGGACCAGCCCCAGCATTTT. Translating gives CASSILGDQPQHF.

The V gene is TRBV2, the J gene TRBJ1-1; 12 nucleotides align to TRBD1. The junction had 9 bases not matched to a gene; V was cut back by 5 bases and J by 5 bases. CDR1 and CDR2 (germline): SNHLY, FYNNEI. This CDR3 is 16 amino acids long. CDR3 sequence: CASSSSGTGGRTEAFF. As DNA, the CDR3 is TGTGCCAGCAGTTCTTCCGGGACAGGGGGCCGTACTGAAGCTTTCTTT.